This passage covers 20 T cell receptor beta chains from one sample sequenced in a study of blood T cell repertoires in COVID-19. Only in-frame clones appear in the TCRdb table, and some are missing; sequencing was by immunoSEQ multiplex PCR. Found here are 190,000 or so clones, around 89% of them singletons; the top ten hold less than 0.7%. The sample consisted of peripheral blood. The receptors stem from a man aged 50-59 years with acute or convalescent COVID-19.

V is TRBV21-1 and J is TRBJ1-2; the listed D gene, TRBD1, was not tested against the DNA. TRBV21-1 is recorded as a pseudogene. The length of the CDR3 is 18 residues. CDR3 sequence: CASSKAGGQTPLYYGYTF. CDR3 nucleotides: TGTGCCAGCAGCAAAGCAGGGGGACAGACTCCACTCTACTATGGCTACACCTTC.

The V and J genes are TRBV7-9 and TRBJ1-5; 8 nucleotides align to TRBD1. This CDR3 contains 13 residues. Germline V gene data show CDR1 as SEHNR and CDR2 as FQNEAQ (reference sequence). The J segment lost 5 bases and the V segment lost 5 bases, leaving 2 bases of the junction unmatched. CDR3 protein: CASSGTGYQPQHF. For the CDR3, the DNA is TGTGCCAGCAGCGGGACAGGATATCAGCCCCAGCATTTT.

This clone was recorded once. The J gene is TRBJ2-1, the V gene TRBV9; D is undetermined. CDR1 SGDLS and CDR2 YYNGEE come from the germline V gene. Trimming removed 5 bases at V and 5 bases at J, with 17 bases between. The CDR3 sequence is 15 residues long. CDR3: CASRGEGDSHNEQFF. CDR3 DNA: TGTGCCAGCAGAGGCGAAGGAGACTCGCACAATGAGCAGTTCTTC.

J is TRBJ1-5 and V is TRBV10-3; possibly TRBD1 for D (5 bases). The CDR3 contains 15 residues. The germline V gene has CDR1 ENHRY and CDR2 SYGVKD. The V end lost 0 bases, the J end lost 4 bases, and 10 bases lay between the germline ends. In DNA, the CDR3 is TGTGCCATCAGTGAGTCGGGGCAGGTTAATCAGCCCCAGCATTTT. Translated, it gives CAISESGQVNQPQHF.

The chain employs TRBV10-3 and TRBJ1-6, with no clear D. The length of the CDR3 is 15 residues. Trimming cost V 3 bases and J 7 bases, with 13 bases left between them. Per germline, CDR1 ENHRY and CDR2 SYGVKD. The CDR3: CAISDRGILNSPLHF. DNA for the CDR3: TGTGCCATCAGTGATCGGGGTATTCTCAATTCACCCCTCCACTTT.

The J gene is TRBJ1-3, the V gene TRBV10-2; D gene uncertain. Deletions cut 4 bases from V and 1 base from J, with 8 bases between. Germline V lookup: CDR1 WSHSY, CDR2 SAAADI. The CDR3 runs to 14 residues. For the CDR3, the DNA is TGCGCCAGCAGTGGCGGTTCGTCTGGAAACACCATATATTTT. Protein sequence: CASSGGSSGNTIYF.

The chain combines TRBV28 with TRBJ2-7, with TRBD1 matching 7 bases. Germline V gives CDR1 MDHEN, CDR2 SYDVKM. The CDR3 loop spans 16 amino acids. The V and J ends lost 5 bases and 1 base, in that order; junction bases with no gene match: 11. The CDR3 sequence is CASSPPDRAVSYEQYF. The CDR3 DNA reads TGTGCCAGCAGTCCCCCCGACAGGGCAGTATCCTACGAGCAGTACTTC.

The chain recombines TRBV7-9 with TRBJ2-1, with 7 nucleotides matching TRBD2. The CDR3 is 17 amino acids. The J segment lost 8 bases and the V segment lost 5 bases, leaving 18 bases of the junction unmatched. CDR1 and CDR2 (germline): SEHNR, FQNEAQ (reference sequence). For the CDR3, the DNA is TGTGCCAGCAGCCTCCTAGGGAGGGTGCGGGATCGGGATGAGCAGTTCTTC. This encodes CASSLLGRVRDRDEQFF.

V gene TRBV9 combines with J gene TRBJ2-1, with 12 positions matching TRBD2. The CDR3 is made up of 18 amino acids. Germline V lookup: CDR1 SGDLS, CDR2 YYNGEE. The J segment lost 1 base and the V segment lost 4 bases, leaving 9 bases of the junction unmatched. CDR3: CASSNGLAGSLSYNEQFF. CDR3 nucleotide sequence: TGTGCCAGCAGCAATGGACTAGCGGGAAGCTTGTCCTACAATGAGCAGTTCTTC.

The chain combines TRBV30 with TRBJ2-1; 9 bases map to TRBD1. The CDR3 runs 15 residues. V dropped 4 bases and J dropped 3; count of bases not matched to a gene: 7. The germline CDR1 and CDR2 sequences are GTSNPN and SVGIG (reference sequence). The CDR3 spells CAWKLRDRDYNEQFF. The CDR3 nucleotides are TGTGCCTGGAAGCTCCGGGACAGGGACTACAATGAGCAGTTCTTC.

The V and J genes are TRBV2 and TRBJ1-2; tentative D call: TRBD1 (5 bases). Trimming shortened V by 6 bases and J by 6 bases, and 17 bases separated the two germline ends. This CDR3 has 14 residues. The germline gives CDR1 SNHLY, CDR2 FYNNEI. The CDR3 reads CASRPDSGGDGYTF. DNA of the CDR3: TGTGCCAGCAGACCCGATTCGGGAGGGGATGGCTACACCTTC.

The V and J genes are TRBV10-2 and TRBJ2-7, with 9 bases fitting TRBD2. The CDR3 covers 14 residues. The V and J ends lost 1 base and 4 bases, in that order; junction bases with no gene match: 2. Germline V gene data show CDR1 as WSHSY and CDR2 as SAAADI. CDR3 sequence reads: CASSEFSGSYEQYF. The DNA for the CDR3 is TGCGCCAGCAGTGAGTTTAGCGGGAGTTACGAGCAGTACTTC.

A remark on this clone: At one boundary the junction diverges from the germline segment, which might be a read error. The V and J genes are TRBV7-7 and TRBJ1-5; 8 positions match TRBD1. The CDR3 length is 16 residues. Germline values: CDR1 SSHAT, CDR2 FNYEAQ (reference sequence). The DNA for the CDR3 is TGTGCTAGCAGCTTACGTAAGCGGCAGGGGGCGCGAGCCCAGCATTTT. It translates to CASSLRKRQGARAQHF.

This chain uses TRBV10-3 with TRBJ1-6; 10 positions agree with TRBD1. The CDR3 runs 16 residues. V lost 2 bases to trimming and J lost 6 bases; unmatched junction nucleotides: 4. Germline V gene sequence: CDR1 ENHRY, CDR2 SYGVKD. In nucleotides, the CDR3 is TGTGCCATCAGTGAGACGAGGGACAGGGGTAATTCACCCCTCCACTTT. The encoded protein is CAISETRDRGNSPLHF.

This sequence joins TRBV7-9 and TRBJ1-6; no clear D gene. With 6 bases removed from V and 7 bases from J, the gap between germline ends came to 13 bases. This CDR3 has 14 residues. Germline V lookup: CDR1 SEHNR, CDR2 FQNEAQ (reference sequence). CDR3 protein: CASRPTGVNSPLHF. Here the CDR3 DNA reads TGTGCCAGCAGGCCAACCGGGGTGAATTCACCCCTCCACTTT.

This clone was found a few times. The chain uses TRBV19 and TRBJ1-5, with 7 bases identical to TRBD1. The V gene end was trimmed by 4 bases and the J gene end by 0 bases; junction bases not matched to a gene: 3. The germline CDR1 and CDR2 sequences are LNHDA and SQIVND (reference sequence). The CDR3 is made up of 15 amino acids. CDR3 in DNA: TGTGCCAGTAGTAACAGGGGTTCTAGCAATCAGCCCCAGCATTTT. It encodes CASSNRGSSNQPQHF. Full variable domain (missing parts from reference TRBV19 and TRBJ1-5): DGGITQSPKYLFRKEGQNVTLSCEQNLNHDAMYWYRQDPGQGLRLIYYSQIVNDFQKGDIAEGYSVSREKKESFPLTVTSAQKNPTAFYLCASSNRGSSNQPQHFGDGTRLSIL.

The gene calls are TRBV5-4 and TRBJ1-2, with unresolved D. Trimming removed 4 bases from V and 8 bases from J, with 15 bases in between. CDR1 and CDR2 (germline): SGHNT, YYREEE (reference sequence). The CDR3 consists of 13 residues. CDR3 protein: CASSPRVESGYTF. The CDR3, as DNA: TGTGCCAGCAGCCCACGCGTAGAAAGCGGCTACACCTTC. Full variable domain (missing parts from reference TRBV5-4 and TRBJ1-2): ETGVTQSPTHLIKTRGQQVTLRCSSQSGHNTVSWYQQALGQGPQFIFQYYREEENGRGNFPPRFSGLQFPNYSSELNVNALELDDSALYLCASSPRVESGYTFGSGTRLTVV.

The chain employs TRBV2 and TRBJ2-7, with a possible D match to TRBD2 (6 bases). The V end lost 6 bases, the J end lost 4 bases, and 19 bases lay between the germline ends. Per the germline V gene, CDR1 is SNHLY and CDR2 is FYNNEI. The CDR3 spans 15 residues. The CDR3 protein is CASSEQGGALYEQYV. DNA for the CDR3: TGTGCCAGCAGCGAGCAGGGAGGTGCTCTTTACGAGCAGTACGTC.

J is TRBJ1-5 and V is TRBV30; a weak D match, TRBD1 (6 bases). CDR1 is GTSNPN and CDR2 is SVGIG in the germline V gene (reference sequence). V lost 1 base and J lost 6, with 10 bases in between. The CDR3 length is 13 residues. The CDR3 here is CAWSAGAGQPQHF. CDR3 in DNA: TGTGCCTGGAGTGCAGGGGCAGGTCAGCCCCAGCATTTT.

The chain joins TRBV19 to TRBJ1-6, with D maybe TRBD1 (5 bases). The V gene lost 5 bases and the J gene lost 8 bases, with 16 bases spanning the gap. The length of the CDR3 is 15 residues. Germline V gives CDR1 LNHDA, CDR2 SQIVND (reference sequence). CDR3 loop: CASSRRGPGDSPLHF. Written as DNA, the CDR3 is TGTGCCAGTAGTCGGAGGGGACCCGGGGATTCACCCCTCCACTTT.